Sequencing of this T cell receptor (beta chain) was carried out in a study of OX40 agonist ivuxolimab in advanced cancers. Study information: The patients got ivuxolimab, which is an agonistic anti-OX40 (CD134) antibody.

Per the germline V gene, CDR1 is SEHNR and CDR2 is FQNEAQ (reference sequence). With 2 bases clipped from V and 5 bases from J, the junction kept 3 bases outside the gene matches. This CDR3 has 14 residues. Worth noting for this clone: Its antigen is not identified.

General study results and limits: Clonal expansion was among the lowest in partial responders at 0.1-3.0 mg/kg, especially CD8+. Fewer expanded clones were found on average in CD4+ than in CD8+ T cells.

Enrollment shut out patients with autoimmune disease history or systemic immunosuppression. Sequenced by immunoSEQ multiplex PCR; TCRdb stores in-frame clones only, minus some. The sample shows tens of thousands of clones, 91% of them seen only once. The source is an adult with an advanced solid tumor such as melanoma, head and neck, liver or kidney cancer. Specimen: CD4+ or CD8+ T cells sorted from blood, collected in a trial of the OX40 agonist ivuxolimab. This chain connects TRBV7-9 to TRBJ2-7, with TRBD2 identical over 10 bases. The CDR3 DNA reads TGTGCCAGCAGCTTAAATCTAGCGGGAGACGAGCAGTACTTC. Translating it yields CASSLNLAGDEQYF. The whole variable domain, filled in from reference TRBV7-9 and TRBJ2-7, reads DTGVSQNPRHKITKRGQNVTFRCDPISEHNRLYWYRQTLGQGPEFLTYFQNEAQLEKSRLLSDRFSAERPKGSFSTLEIQRTEQGDSAMYLCASSLNLAGDEQYFGPGTRLTVT.